In this sample, the clone carrying this T cell receptor beta chain turned up many times. The entry originates in a study of neurological immune-mediated disorders. Germline CDR1 reads DFQATT; CDR2 reads SNEGSKA (reference sequence). The ends lost 3 bases at V and 2 bases at J; junction bases unmatched: 8. This CDR3 is 15 amino acids long. One entry per CDR3 protein, called by TCRdb with MiXCR from the 5' RACE reads. The data show fewer than 30,000 distinct CDR3 sequences, over 20% seen once. Blood bank volunteers in Maryland, USA, served as healthy controls. Sequenced sample: PBMCs. The chain is built from TRBV20-1 and TRBJ2-7; 9 nucleotides align to TRBD2. This receptor was obtained from a woman aged 60 to 75 in good health. The CDR3 coding sequence is TGCAGTGCTAGGTCCGAGCGGGGGGCCCCCTACGAGCAGTACTTC. Its protein is CSARSERGAPYEQYF.